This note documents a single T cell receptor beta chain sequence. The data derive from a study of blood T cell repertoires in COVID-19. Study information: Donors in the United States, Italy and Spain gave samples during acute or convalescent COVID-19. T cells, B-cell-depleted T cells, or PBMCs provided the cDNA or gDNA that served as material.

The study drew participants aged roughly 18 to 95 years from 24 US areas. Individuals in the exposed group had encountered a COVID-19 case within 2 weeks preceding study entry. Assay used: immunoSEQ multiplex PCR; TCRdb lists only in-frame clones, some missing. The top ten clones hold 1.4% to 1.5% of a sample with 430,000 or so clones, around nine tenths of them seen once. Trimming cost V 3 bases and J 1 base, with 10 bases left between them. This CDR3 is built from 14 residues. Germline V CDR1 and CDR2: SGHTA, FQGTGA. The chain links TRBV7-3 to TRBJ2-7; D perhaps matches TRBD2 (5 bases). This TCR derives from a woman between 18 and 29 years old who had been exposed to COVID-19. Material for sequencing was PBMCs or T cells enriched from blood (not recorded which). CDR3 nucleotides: TGTGCCAGCAGCTTTAGGCCGGGATCCTACGAGCAGTACTTC. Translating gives CASSFRPGSYEQYF.